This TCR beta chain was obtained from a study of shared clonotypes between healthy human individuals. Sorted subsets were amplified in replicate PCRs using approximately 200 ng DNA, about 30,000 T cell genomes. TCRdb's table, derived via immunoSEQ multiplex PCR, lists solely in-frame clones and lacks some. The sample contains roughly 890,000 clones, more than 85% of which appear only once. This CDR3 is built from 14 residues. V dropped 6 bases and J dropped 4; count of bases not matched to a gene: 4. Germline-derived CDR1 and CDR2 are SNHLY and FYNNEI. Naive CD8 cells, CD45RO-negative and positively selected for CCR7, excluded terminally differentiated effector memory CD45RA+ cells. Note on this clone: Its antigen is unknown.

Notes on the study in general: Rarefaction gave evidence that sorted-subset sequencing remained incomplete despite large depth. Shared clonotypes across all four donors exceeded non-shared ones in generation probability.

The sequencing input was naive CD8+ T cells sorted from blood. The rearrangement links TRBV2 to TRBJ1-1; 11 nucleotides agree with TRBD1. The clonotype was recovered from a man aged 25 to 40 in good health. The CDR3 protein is CASRPGQGATEAFF. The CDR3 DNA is TGTGCCAGCAGGCCCGGACAGGGGGCCACTGAAGCTTTCTTT.